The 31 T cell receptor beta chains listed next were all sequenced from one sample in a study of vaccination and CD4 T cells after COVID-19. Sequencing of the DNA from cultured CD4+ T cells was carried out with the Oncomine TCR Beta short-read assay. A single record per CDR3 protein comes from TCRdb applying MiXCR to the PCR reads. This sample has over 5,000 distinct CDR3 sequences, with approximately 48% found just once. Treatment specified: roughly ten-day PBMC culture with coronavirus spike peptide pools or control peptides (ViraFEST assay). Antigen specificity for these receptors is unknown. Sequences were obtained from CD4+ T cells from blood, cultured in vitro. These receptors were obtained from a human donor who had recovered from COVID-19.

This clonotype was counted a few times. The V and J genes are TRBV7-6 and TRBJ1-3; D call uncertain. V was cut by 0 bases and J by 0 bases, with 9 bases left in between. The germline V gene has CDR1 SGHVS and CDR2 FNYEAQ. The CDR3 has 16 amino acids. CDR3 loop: CASSLAGTNSGNTIYF. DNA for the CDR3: TGTGCCAGCAGCTTAGCGGGCACCAACTCTGGAAACACCATATATTTT.

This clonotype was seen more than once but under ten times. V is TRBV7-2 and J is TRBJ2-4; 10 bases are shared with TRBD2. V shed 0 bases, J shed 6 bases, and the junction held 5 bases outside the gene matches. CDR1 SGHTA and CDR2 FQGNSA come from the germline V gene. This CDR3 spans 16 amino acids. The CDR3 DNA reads TGTGCCAGCAGCTTAGCGTGGTCTAGCGGGGGAAACATTCAGTACTTC. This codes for CASSLAWSSGGNIQYF.

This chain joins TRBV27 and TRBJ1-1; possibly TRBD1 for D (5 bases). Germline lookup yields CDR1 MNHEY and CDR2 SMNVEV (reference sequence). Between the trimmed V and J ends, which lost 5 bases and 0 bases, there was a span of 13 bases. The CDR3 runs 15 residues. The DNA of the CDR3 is TGTGCCAGCAGTACCAGACAGCTTATGAACACTGAAGCTTTCTTT. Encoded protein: CASSTRQLMNTEAFF.

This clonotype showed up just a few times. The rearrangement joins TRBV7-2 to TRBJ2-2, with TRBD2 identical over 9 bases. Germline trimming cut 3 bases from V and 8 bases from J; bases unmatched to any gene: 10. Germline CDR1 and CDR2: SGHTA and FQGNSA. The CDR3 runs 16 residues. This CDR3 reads CASSFPAGGFRGELFF. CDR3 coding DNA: TGTGCCAGCAGCTTCCCTGCGGGGGGGTTTCGTGGGGAGCTGTTTTTT. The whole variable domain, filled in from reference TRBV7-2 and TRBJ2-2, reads GAGVSQSPSNKVTEKGKDVELRCDPISGHTALYWYRQSLGQGLEFLIYFQGNSAPDKSGLPSDRFSAERTGGSVSTLTIQRTQQEDSAVYLCASSFPAGGFRGELFFGEGSRLTVL.

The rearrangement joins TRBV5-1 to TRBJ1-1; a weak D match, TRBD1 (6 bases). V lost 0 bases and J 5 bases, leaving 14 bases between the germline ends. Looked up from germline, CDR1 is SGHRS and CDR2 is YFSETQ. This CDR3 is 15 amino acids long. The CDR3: CASSLVFRGRTEAFF. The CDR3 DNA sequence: TGCGCCAGCAGCTTGGTCTTCCGGGGGCGAACTGAAGCTTTCTTT.

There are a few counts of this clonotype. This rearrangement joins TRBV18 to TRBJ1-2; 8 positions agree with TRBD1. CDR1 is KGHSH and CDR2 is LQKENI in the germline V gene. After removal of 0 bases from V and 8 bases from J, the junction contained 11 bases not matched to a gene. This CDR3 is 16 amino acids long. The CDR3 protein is CASSPPGSRGRQGYTF. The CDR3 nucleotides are TGTGCCAGCTCACCACCTGGTAGCAGGGGGCGGCAGGGCTACACCTTC.

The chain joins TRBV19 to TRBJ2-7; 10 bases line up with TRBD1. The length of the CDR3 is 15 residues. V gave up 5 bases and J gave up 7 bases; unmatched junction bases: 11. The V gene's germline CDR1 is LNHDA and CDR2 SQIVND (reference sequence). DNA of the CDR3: TGTGCCAGTAGTCACCCGGGACAGGGGTCGCTAGAGCAGTACTTC. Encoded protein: CASSHPGQGSLEQYF.

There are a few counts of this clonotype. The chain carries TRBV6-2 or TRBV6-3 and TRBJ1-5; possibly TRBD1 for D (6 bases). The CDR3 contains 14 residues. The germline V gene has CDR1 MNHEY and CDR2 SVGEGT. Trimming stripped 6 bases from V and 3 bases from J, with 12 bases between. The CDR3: CASRAGGTNQPQHF. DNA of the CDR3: TGTGCCAGCAGGGCTGGGGGCACCAATCAGCCCCAGCATTTT.

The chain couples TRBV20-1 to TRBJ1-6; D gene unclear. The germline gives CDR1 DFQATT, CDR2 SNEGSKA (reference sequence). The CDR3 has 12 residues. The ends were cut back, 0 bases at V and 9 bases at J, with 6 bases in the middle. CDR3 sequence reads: CSARESSSPLHF. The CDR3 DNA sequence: TGCAGTGCTAGAGAGTCCAGTTCACCCCTCCACTTT.

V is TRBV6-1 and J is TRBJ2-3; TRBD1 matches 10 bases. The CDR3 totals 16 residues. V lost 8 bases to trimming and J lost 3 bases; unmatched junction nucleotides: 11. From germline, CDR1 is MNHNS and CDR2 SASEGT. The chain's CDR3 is CASQVIPGQGTDTQYF. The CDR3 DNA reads TGTGCCAGCCAGGTCATACCGGGACAGGGGACAGATACGCAGTATTTT.

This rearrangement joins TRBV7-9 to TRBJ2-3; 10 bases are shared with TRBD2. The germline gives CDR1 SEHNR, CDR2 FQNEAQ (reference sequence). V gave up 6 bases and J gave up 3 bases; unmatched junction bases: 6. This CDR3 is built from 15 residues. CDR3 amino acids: CASRDSGGTTDTQYF. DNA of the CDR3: TGTGCCAGCAGGGATAGCGGGGGGACTACAGATACGCAGTATTTT. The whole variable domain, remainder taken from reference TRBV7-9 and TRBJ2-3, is DTGVSQNPRHKITKRGQNVTFRCDPISEHNRLYWYRQTLGQGPEFLTYFQNEAQLEKSRLLSDRFSAERPKGSFSTLEIQRTEQGDSAMYLCASRDSGGTTDTQYFGPGTRLTVL.

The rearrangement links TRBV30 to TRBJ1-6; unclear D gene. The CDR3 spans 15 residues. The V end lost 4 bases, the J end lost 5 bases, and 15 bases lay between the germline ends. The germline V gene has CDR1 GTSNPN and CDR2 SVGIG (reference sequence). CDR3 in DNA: TGTGCCTGGACCCTGGCGACTGGGGATAATTCACCCCTCCACTTT. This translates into CAWTLATGDNSPLHF. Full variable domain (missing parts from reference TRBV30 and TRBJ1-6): SQTIHQWPATLVQPVGSPLSLECTVEGTSNPNLYWYRQAAGRGLQLLFYSVGIGQISSEVPQNLSASRPQDRQFILSSKKLLLSDSGFYLCAWTLATGDNSPLHFGNGTRLTVT.

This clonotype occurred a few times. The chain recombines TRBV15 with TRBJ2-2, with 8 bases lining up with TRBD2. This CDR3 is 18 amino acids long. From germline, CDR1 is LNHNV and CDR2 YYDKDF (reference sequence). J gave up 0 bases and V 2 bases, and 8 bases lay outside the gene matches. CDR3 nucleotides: TGTGCCACCAGCAGAAATCAGGTAGCGGGGTCGAACACCGGGGAGCTGTTTTTT. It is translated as CATSRNQVAGSNTGELFF.

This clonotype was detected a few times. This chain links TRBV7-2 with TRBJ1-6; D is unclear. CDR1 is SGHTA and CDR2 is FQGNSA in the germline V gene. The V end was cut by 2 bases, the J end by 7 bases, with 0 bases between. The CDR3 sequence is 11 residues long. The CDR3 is CASSLNSPLHF. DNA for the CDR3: TGTGCCAGCAGCTTAAATTCACCCCTCCACTTT.

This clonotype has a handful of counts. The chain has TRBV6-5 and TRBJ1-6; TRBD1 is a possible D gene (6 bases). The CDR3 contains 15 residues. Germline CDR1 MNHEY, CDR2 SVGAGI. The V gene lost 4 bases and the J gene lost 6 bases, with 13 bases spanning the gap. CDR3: CASSSPGAGNSPLHF. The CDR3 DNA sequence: TGTGCCAGCAGTTCCCCGGGGGCGGGTAATTCACCCCTCCACTTT.

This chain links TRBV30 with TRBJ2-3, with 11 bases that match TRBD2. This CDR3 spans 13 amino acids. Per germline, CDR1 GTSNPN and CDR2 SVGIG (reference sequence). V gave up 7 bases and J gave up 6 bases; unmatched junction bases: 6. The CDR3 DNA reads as TGTGCCTCTCTAGCGGGGGGCGGGGATACGCAGTATTTT. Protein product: CASLAGGGDTQYF.

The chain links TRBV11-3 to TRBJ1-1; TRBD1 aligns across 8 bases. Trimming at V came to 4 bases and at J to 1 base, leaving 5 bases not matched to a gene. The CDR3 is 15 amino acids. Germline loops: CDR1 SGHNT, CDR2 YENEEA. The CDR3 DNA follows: TGTGCCAGCAGCTCACCCGGGACAGGGAACACTGAAGCTTTCTTT. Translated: CASSSPGTGNTEAFF.

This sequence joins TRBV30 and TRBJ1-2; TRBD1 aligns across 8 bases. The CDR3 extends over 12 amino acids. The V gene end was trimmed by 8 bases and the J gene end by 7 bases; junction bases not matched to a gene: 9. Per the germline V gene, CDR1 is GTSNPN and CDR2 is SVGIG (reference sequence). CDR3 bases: TGTGCCAGACACGGGACAGGCAGTGGCTACACCTTC. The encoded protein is CARHGTGSGYTF.

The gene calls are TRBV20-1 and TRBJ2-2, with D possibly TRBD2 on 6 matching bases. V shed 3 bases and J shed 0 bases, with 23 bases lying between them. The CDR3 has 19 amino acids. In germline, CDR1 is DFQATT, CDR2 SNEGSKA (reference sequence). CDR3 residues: CSASWERDCILTNTGELFF. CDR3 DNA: TGCAGTGCTAGTTGGGAAAGGGACTGCATACTAACGAACACCGGGGAGCTGTTTTTT.

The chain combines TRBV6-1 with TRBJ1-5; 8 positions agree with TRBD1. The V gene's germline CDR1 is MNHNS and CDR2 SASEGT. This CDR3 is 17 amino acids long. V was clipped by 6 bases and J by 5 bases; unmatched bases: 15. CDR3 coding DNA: TGTGCCAGCAGCTTAAGTAGGCCCGGACAGGGATATCAGCCCCAGCATTTT. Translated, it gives CASSLSRPGQGYQPQHF.

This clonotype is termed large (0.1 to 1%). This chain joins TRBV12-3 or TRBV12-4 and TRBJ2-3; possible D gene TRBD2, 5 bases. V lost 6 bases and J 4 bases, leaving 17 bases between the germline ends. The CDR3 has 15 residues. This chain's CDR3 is CASSLFGLTPDTQYF. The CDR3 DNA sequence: TGTGCCAGCAGCCTATTTGGACTGACCCCAGATACGCAGTATTTT.

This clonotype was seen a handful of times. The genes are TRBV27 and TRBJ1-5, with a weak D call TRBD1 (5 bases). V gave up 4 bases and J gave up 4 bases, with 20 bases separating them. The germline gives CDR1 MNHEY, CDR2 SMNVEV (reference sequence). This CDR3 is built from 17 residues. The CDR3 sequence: CASSSSGFPSVNQPQHF. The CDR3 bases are TGTGCCAGCAGTTCTTCAGGGTTTCCCTCCGTAAATCAGCCCCAGCATTTT.

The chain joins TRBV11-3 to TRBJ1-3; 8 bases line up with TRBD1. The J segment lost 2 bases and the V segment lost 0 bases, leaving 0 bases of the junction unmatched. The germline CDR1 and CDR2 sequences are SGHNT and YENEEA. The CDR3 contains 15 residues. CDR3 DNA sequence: TGTGCCAGCAGCTTAGAGACAGGGGCTGGAAACACCATATATTTT. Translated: CASSLETGAGNTIYF.

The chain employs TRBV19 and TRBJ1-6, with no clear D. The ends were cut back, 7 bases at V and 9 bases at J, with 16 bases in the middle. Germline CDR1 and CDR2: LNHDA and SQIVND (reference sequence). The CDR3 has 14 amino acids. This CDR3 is CASNTEGRSSPLHF. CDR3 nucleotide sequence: TGTGCCAGTAATACTGAGGGCCGGAGTTCACCCCTCCACTTT.

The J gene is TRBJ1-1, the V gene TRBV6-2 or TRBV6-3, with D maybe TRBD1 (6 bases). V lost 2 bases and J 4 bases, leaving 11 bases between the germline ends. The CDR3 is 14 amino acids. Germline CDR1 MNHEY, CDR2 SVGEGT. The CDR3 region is CASSYGGRATEAFF. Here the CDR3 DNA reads TGTGCCAGCAGTTACGGGGGCAGGGCCACTGAAGCTTTCTTT.

The DNA for the CDR3 is TGTGCCAGCCTCTCAGGGGGGAGGGCTTACAATGAGCAGTTCTTC. Translation: CASLSGGRAYNEQFF. The chain joins TRBV6-2 or TRBV6-3 to TRBJ2-1; either TRBD1 or TRBD2 may fit D (7 bases each). The CDR3 is made up of 15 amino acids. V lost 8 bases, J lost 4 bases, and 18 bases lay in between. Germline CDR1 is MNHEY and CDR2 is SVGEGT.

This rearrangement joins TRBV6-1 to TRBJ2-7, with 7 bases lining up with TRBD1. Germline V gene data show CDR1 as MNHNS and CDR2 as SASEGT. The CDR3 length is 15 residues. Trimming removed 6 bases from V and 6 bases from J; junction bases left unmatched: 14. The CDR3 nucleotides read TGTGCCAGCAGCACGTCGAAGGGGGCGAATAGCGAGCAGTACTTC. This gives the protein CASSTSKGANSEQYF.

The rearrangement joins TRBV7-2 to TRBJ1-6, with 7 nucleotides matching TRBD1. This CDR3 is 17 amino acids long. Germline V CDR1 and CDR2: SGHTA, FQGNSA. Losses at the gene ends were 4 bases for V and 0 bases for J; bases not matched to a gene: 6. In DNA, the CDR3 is TGTGCCAGCAGCTCCCGGACAGGCCTCTCCTATAATTCACCCCTCCACTTT. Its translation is CASSSRTGLSYNSPLHF.

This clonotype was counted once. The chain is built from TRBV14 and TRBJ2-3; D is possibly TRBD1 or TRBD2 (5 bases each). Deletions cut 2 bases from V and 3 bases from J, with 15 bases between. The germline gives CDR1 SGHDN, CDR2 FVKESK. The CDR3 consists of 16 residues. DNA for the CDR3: TGTGCCAGCAGCCAATCCGGGGCTAGCATTACAGATACGCAGTATTTT. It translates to CASSQSGASITDTQYF.

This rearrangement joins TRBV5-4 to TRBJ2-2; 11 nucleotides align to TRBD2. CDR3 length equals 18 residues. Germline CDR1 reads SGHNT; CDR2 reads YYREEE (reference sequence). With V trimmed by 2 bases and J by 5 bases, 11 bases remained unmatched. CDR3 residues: CASSFKSSLAGATGELFF. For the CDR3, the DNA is TGTGCCAGCAGCTTTAAAAGTTCACTAGCGGGGGCTACCGGGGAGCTGTTTTTT.

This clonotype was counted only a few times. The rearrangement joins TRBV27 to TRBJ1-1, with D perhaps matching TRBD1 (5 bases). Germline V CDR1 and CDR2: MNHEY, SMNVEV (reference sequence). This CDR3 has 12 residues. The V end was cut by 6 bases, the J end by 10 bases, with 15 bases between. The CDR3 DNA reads TGTGCCAGCAGACTGCAGGGTGGGGCAGCTTTCTTT. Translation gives CASRLQGGAAFF.